What follows are 23 T cell receptor beta chains derived from one specimen sequenced in a study of T cells in Graves' hyperthyroidism and ophthalmopathy (dated by TCRdb to between 2019 and 2020). Libraries were built with multiplex PCR. Sequencing took place on an Illumina HiSeq 2000. The TCR beta CDR3 regions were amplified from RNA transcripts. The TCR CDR3 was subjected to a first round of RT-PCR using the HTBI primer set and the Qiagen OneStep RT-PCR kit. Using fastp at Q25 and MiXCR, TCRdb reprocessed the public reads and kept productive beta chains. One record per CDR3 amino acid sequence lists the most common genes and DNA. A total of about 340,000 distinct CDR3 sequences appear in this sample, 15% to 20% of them only once. The ten top clones hold approximately 54% of the sample. The sequencing sample was made of blood. All receptors come from a woman in her 50s with Graves' hyperthyroidism.

This clonotype has ten or more counts. CDR3 sequence: CASSPQGVGYTF. Written as DNA, the CDR3 is TGTGCCAGCAGCCCACAGGGGGTCGGCTACACCTTC. The rearrangement uses TRBV11-3 and TRBJ1-2, with 8 bases identical to TRBD1. CDR3 length equals 12 residues. Per the germline V gene, CDR1 is SGHNT and CDR2 is YENEEA. Germline trimming cut 5 bases from V and 8 bases from J; bases unmatched to any gene: 4.

This clonotype was seen ten or more times. DNA for the CDR3: TGTGCCAGCAGCTTCACAGGGGCGACTGAGCAGTTCTTC. Amino acids: CASSFTGATEQFF. V is TRBV7-3 and J is TRBJ2-1, with 7 bases lining up with TRBD1. This CDR3 spans 13 amino acids. Germline V gene data show CDR1 as SGHTA and CDR2 as FQGTGA. V was clipped by 3 bases and J by 9 bases; unmatched bases: 5. The complete variable domain, with remaining parts taken from reference TRBV7-3 and TRBJ2-1, reads GAGVSQTPSNKVTEKGKYVELRCDPISGHTALYWYRQSLGQGPEFLIYFQGTGAADDSGLPNDRFFAVRPEGSVSTLKIQRTERGDSAVYLCASSFTGATEQFFGPGTRLTVL.

The J gene is TRBJ1-4, the V gene TRBV7-9, with 9 bases identical to TRBD1. This CDR3 is 15 amino acids long. The ends lost 5 bases at V and 7 bases at J; junction bases unmatched: 8. CDR1 and CDR2 from the germline V gene are SEHNR and FQNEAQ (reference sequence). As DNA, the CDR3 is TGTGCCAGCAGCCCACCCGGGACAGGGAGTGAAAAACTGTTTTTT. Protein sequence: CASSPPGTGSEKLFF.

This clonotype was detected many times. The chain couples TRBV5-5 to TRBJ2-5, with D hard to call. The germline CDR1 and CDR2 sequences are SGHKS and YYEKEE (reference sequence). CDR3 length: 12 residues. V was clipped by 4 bases and J by 6 bases, with 10 bases between them. CDR3 nucleotide sequence: TGTGCCAGCAGCAGAGGAGAGCAGACCCAGTACTTC. Translation gives CASSRGEQTQYF.

This clonotype was recorded many times. The rearrangement uses TRBV28 and TRBJ2-3, with 8 positions matching TRBD2. This CDR3 comprises 18 residues. Looked up from germline, CDR1 is MDHEN and CDR2 is SYDVKM. Trimming at V came to 7 bases and at J to 0 bases, leaving 15 bases not matched to a gene. The CDR3 region has the DNA TGTGCCAGCATCACTGAGGAGATGGCTAGCGGGAGCACAGATACGCAGTATTTT. Its protein is CASITEEMASGSTDTQYF.

This clonotype was seen repeatedly, ten times or more. The chain employs TRBV10-3 and TRBJ1-3; tentatively, D is TRBD1 (5 bases). CDR1 ENHRY and CDR2 SYGVKD come from the germline V gene. V lost 0 bases and J lost 4, with 16 bases in between. This CDR3 has 17 residues. The DNA of the CDR3 is TGTGCCATCAGTGAGTCGTTGGGGGAAGTCTTCGGAAACACCATATATTTT. Protein: CAISESLGEVFGNTIYF.

The rearrangement links TRBV30 to TRBJ2-1, with D perhaps TRBD1 or TRBD2 (5 bases each). Per the germline V gene, CDR1 is GTSNPN and CDR2 is SVGIG (reference sequence). Trimming pared 3 bases from V and 6 bases from J, leaving 15 bases between. The CDR3 loop spans 14 amino acids. CDR3 nucleotide sequence: TGTGCCTGGAGCAGGGAGCCCGCAGGCAATGAGCAGTTCTTC. Translated, it gives CAWSREPAGNEQFF.

The chain recombines TRBV12-3 or TRBV12-4 with TRBJ2-3; 12 nucleotides match TRBD2. The V gene end was trimmed by 7 bases and the J gene end by 1 base; junction bases not matched to a gene: 6. The CDR3 totals 16 residues. CDR3: CASTRTSGGRTDTQYF. Here the CDR3 DNA reads TGTGCCAGCACTCGTACTAGCGGGGGGCGCACAGATACGCAGTATTTT.

The chain employs TRBV12-3 or TRBV12-4 and TRBJ1-4; D ambiguous. The CDR3 is 13 residues long. V was pared by 3 bases and J by 10 bases, with 12 bases between. The CDR3 DNA sequence: TGTGCCAGCAGTTTCCGGCAGCCCCGAAAACTGTTTTTT. This sequence encodes CASSFRQPRKLFF.

The chain employs TRBV11-3 and TRBJ1-5; the D gene is possibly TRBD1 (6 bases). V lost 4 bases and J lost 7, with 14 bases in between. In germline, CDR1 is SGHNT, CDR2 YENEEA. This CDR3 has 14 amino acids. The DNA for the CDR3 is TGTGCCAGCAGCTCCACAGGGAGGAAGCAGCCCCAGCATTTT. Translated, it gives CASSSTGRKQPQHF.

This clonotype was seen repeatedly, ten times or more. This chain links TRBV20-1 with TRBJ1-1; possible D gene TRBD1, 5 bases. The CDR3 is 15 residues long. Trimming stripped 1 base from V and 6 bases from J, with 18 bases between. In germline, CDR1 is DFQATT, CDR2 SNEGSKA (reference sequence). This CDR3 is CSARGDFIDASEAFF. CDR3 DNA: TGCAGTGCTAGAGGGGACTTCATCGATGCCTCTGAAGCTTTCTTT.

Ten or more counts support this clonotype. This chain uses TRBV20-1 with TRBJ2-1; 7 bases match TRBD2. Losses at the gene ends were 4 bases for V and 2 bases for J; bases not matched to a gene: 11. CDR3 length: 16 amino acids. Germline CDR1 reads DFQATT; CDR2 reads SNEGSKA (reference sequence). The DNA of the CDR3 is TGCAGTGCTATGAAGGGGAGGGACTTCACCTACAATGAGCAGTTCTTC. Residues: CSAMKGRDFTYNEQFF.

This clonotype was observed a handful of times. CDR3 loop: CASSFAGDEQYF. The CDR3, as DNA: TGTGCCAGCAGCTTTGCGGGAGACGAGCAGTACTTC. The chain couples TRBV13 to TRBJ2-7; 7 bases agree with TRBD2. Germline CDR1 is PRHDT and CDR2 is FYEKMQ (reference sequence). The CDR3 loop spans 12 amino acids. V lost 3 bases, J lost 5 bases, and 1 base stayed unmatched.

This clonotype appeared a few times. The chain uses TRBV30 and TRBJ1-4, with D possibly matching TRBD1 (6 bases). The CDR3 extends over 17 amino acids. V shed 1 base and J shed 3 bases, with 18 bases lying between them. The V gene's germline CDR1 is GTSNPN and CDR2 SVGIG (reference sequence). The CDR3 DNA reads as TGTGCCTGGAGTGAGAAACATGACAGGACAGCTAATGAAAAACTGTTTTTT. Protein: CAWSEKHDRTANEKLFF.

About this clonotype itself: A clone one base away is much larger, so this may be a read error. The chain joins TRBV6-1 to TRBJ1-6, with a weak D call TRBD1 (6 bases). The CDR3 runs to 11 residues. The germline gives CDR1 MNHNS, CDR2 SASEGT. This chain's CDR3 is CTSSRTDFLHF. In nucleotides, the CDR3 is TGTACCAGCAGCCGGACAGACTTCCTCCACTTT.

V usage is TRBV6-2 or TRBV6-3 and J usage is TRBJ2-5; 7 nucleotides match TRBD2. This CDR3 has 15 amino acids. Trimming at V came to 7 bases and at J to 0 bases, leaving 8 bases not matched to a gene. Germline V gene sequence: CDR1 MNHEY, CDR2 SVGEGT. The chain's CDR3 is CASNPGLADQETQYF. In nucleotides, the CDR3 is TGTGCCAGCAACCCCGGGCTAGCGGACCAAGAGACCCAGTACTTC.

The sample holds many counts of this clonotype. This chain links TRBV6-1 with TRBJ2-1; 15 bases line up with TRBD2. Trimming cost V 5 bases and J 9 bases; bases outside gene matches: 8. The CDR3 totals 16 residues. Per germline, CDR1 MNHNS and CDR2 SASEGT. The CDR3 loop is CASSPTGLAGGSEQFF. The CDR3 DNA reads TGTGCCAGCAGTCCCACGGGACTAGCGGGAGGATCTGAGCAGTTCTTC.

There are many counts of this clonotype. The chain has TRBV12-3 or TRBV12-4 and TRBJ1-1, with D possibly TRBD1 on 6 matching bases. The CDR3 is made up of 13 amino acids. The V end was cut by 7 bases, the J end by 5 bases, with 14 bases between. For the CDR3, the DNA is TGTGCCAGCACCTTACAGGGAGGAACTGAAGCTTTCTTT. Its translation: CASTLQGGTEAFF.

This clonotype was seen at least ten times. This chain joins TRBV2 and TRBJ1-5; TRBD1 might be the D (6 bases). The V end was cut by 4 bases, the J end by 5 bases, with 12 bases between. Germline values: CDR1 SNHLY, CDR2 FYNNEI. This CDR3 region has 14 residues. CDR3 DNA: TGTGCCAGCAGTGGGAGGGGGGCGGATCAGCCCCAGCATTTT. Translation: CASSGRGADQPQHF. The whole variable domain, filled in from reference TRBV2 and TRBJ1-5, reads EPEVTQTPSHQVTQMGQEVILRCVPISNHLYFYWYRQILGQKVEFLVSFYNNEISEKSEIFDDQFSVERPDGSNFTLKIRSTKLEDSAMYFCASSGRGADQPQHFGDGTRLSIL.

This chain uses TRBV7-2 with TRBJ1-5, with no clear D. V was trimmed by 3 bases and J by 7 bases, leaving 13 bases between them. This CDR3 is built from 14 residues. CDR1 is SGHTA, CDR2 FQGNSA, per germline. The CDR3 protein is CASSFIVSDQPQHF. The CDR3 nucleotides are TGTGCCAGCAGCTTTATCGTCTCCGACCAGCCCCAGCATTTT.

There are many counts of this clonotype. This chain links TRBV2 with TRBJ1-1, with 10 nucleotides matching TRBD1. CDR1 is SNHLY, CDR2 FYNNEI, per germline. J was trimmed by 4 bases and V by 5 bases; bases with no gene match: 10. The CDR3 runs 16 residues. This CDR3 is CASSKLGQGLGTEAFF. DNA for the CDR3: TGTGCCAGCAGTAAACTGGGACAGGGGTTGGGCACTGAAGCTTTCTTT.

Here the CDR3 DNA reads TGTGCCAGCAGAGATCGGGGGAACTCCTACAATGAGCAGTTCTTC. It encodes CASRDRGNSYNEQFF. The gene calls are TRBV12-3 or TRBV12-4 and TRBJ2-1; D is possibly TRBD2 (6 bases). V was trimmed by 6 bases and J by 0 bases, leaving 12 bases between them. The CDR3 consists of 15 residues.

This clonotype was seen a handful of times. The rearrangement joins TRBV6-1 to TRBJ2-5; no clear D. Germline CDR1 and CDR2: MNHNS and SASEGT. The CDR3 extends over 14 amino acids. Trimming removed 2 bases from V and 4 bases from J, with 11 bases in between. Written as DNA, the CDR3 is TGTGCCAGCAGTGAAAACAACTACCGAGAGACCCAGTACTTC. This gives the protein CASSENNYRETQYF.